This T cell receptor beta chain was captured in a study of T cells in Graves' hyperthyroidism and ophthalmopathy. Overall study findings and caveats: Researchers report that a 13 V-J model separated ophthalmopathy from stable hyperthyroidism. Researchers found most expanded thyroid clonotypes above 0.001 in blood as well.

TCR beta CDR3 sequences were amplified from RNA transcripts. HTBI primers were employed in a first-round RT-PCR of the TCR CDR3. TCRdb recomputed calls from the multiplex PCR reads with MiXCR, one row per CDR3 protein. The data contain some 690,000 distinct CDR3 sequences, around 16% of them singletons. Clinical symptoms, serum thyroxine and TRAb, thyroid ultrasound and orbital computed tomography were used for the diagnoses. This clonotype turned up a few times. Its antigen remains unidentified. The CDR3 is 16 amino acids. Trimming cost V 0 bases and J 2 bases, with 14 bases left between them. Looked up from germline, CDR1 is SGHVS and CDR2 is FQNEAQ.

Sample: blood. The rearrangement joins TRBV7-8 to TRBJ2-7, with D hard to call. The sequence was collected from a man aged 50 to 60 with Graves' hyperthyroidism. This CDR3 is CASSLASGRFTYEQYF. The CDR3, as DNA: TGTGCCAGCAGCTTAGCCTCAGGCAGGTTCACCTACGAGCAGTACTTC.